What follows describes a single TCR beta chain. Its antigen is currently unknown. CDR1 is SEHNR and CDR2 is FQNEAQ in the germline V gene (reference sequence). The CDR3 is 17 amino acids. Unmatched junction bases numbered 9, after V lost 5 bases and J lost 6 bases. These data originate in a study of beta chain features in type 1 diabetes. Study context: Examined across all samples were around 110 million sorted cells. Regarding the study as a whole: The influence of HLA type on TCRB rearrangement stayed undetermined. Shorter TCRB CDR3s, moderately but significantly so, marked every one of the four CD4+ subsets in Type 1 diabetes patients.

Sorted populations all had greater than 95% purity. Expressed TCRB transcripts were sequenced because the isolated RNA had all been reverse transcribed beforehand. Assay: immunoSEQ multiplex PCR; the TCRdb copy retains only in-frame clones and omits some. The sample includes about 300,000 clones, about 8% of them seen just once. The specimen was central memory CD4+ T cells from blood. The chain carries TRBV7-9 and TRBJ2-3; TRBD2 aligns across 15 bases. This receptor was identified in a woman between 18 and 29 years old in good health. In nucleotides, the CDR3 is TGTGCCAGCAGCCCCCGGACTAGCGGGGGGGCAACGGATACGCAGTATTTT. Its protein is CASSPRTSGGATDTQYF.